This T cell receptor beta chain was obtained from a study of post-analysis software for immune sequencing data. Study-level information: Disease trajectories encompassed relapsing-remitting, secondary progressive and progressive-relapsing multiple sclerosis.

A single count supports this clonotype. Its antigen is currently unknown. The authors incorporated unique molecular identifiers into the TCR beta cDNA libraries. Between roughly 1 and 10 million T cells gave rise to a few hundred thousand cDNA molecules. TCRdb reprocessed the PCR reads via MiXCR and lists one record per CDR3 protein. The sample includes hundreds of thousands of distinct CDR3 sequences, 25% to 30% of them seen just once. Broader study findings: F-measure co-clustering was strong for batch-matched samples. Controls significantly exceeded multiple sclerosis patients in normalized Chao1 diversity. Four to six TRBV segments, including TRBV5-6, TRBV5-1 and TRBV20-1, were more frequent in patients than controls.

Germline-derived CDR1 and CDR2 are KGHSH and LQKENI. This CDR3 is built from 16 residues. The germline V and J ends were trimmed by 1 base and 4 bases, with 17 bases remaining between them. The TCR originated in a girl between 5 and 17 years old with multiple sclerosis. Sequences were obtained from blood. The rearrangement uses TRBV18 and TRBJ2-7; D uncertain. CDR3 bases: TGTGCCAGCTCACCACTAAGGTGGTCAGGTAGTTACGAGCAGTACTTC. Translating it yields CASSPLRWSGSYEQYF.